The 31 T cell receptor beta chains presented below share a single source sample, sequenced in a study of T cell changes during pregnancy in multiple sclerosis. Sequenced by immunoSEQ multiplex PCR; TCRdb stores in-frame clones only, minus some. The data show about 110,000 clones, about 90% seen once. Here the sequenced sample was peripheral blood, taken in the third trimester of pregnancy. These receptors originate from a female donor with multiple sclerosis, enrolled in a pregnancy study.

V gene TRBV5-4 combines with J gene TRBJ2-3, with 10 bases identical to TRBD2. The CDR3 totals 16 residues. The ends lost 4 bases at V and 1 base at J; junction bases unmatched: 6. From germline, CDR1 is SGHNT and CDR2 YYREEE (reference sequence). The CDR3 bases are TGTGCCAGCAGCAAGGTAGCGGGAGGACGCACAGATACGCAGTATTTT. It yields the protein CASSKVAGGRTDTQYF.

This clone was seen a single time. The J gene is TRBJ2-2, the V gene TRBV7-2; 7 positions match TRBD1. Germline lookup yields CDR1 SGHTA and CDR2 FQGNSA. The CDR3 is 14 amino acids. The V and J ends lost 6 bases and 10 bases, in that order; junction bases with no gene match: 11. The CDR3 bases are TGTGCCAGCAGTTTCAACAGGGGAAATAAGGAGCTGTTTTTT. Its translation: CASSFNRGNKELFF.

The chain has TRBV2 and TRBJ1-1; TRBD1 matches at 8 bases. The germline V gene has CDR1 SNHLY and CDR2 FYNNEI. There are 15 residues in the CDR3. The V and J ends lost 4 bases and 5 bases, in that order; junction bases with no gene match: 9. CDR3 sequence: CASSAGRGRETEAFF. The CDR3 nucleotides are TGTGCCAGCAGTGCCGGCAGGGGGCGCGAAACTGAAGCTTTCTTT.

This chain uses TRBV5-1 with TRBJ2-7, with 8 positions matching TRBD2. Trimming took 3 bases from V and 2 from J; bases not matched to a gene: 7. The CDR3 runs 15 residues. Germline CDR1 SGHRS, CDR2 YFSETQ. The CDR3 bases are TGCGCCAGCAGCTCCCGCAGCGGGAGTCCCTACGAGCAGTACTTC. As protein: CASSSRSGSPYEQYF.

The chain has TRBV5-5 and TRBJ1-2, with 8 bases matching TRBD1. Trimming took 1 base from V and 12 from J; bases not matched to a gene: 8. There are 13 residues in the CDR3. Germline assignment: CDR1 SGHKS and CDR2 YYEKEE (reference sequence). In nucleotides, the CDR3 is TGTGCCAGCAGCTTGAGGGACAGGCGAGGAGACACCTTC. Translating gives CASSLRDRRGDTF.

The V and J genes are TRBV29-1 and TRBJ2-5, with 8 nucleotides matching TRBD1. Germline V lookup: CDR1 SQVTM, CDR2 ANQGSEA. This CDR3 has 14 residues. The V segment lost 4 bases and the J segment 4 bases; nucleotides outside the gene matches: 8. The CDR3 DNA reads TGCAGCGTTGTAGCAGGGGGCTTAGGAGAGACCCAGTACTTC. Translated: CSVVAGGLGETQYF.

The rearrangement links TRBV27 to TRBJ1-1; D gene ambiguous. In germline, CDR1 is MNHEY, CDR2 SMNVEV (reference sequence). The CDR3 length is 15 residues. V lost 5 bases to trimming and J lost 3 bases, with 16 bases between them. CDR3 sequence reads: CASSPRRREDTEAFF. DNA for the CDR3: TGTGCCAGCAGTCCCCGACGGAGAGAGGACACTGAAGCTTTCTTT.

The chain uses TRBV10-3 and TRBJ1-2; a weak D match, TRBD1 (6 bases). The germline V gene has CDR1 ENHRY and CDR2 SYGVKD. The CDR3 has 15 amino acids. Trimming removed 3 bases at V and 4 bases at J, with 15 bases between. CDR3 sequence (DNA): TGTGCCATCAGTGATACAGGGAGATCGAGCTATGGCTACACCTTC. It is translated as CAISDTGRSSYGYTF.

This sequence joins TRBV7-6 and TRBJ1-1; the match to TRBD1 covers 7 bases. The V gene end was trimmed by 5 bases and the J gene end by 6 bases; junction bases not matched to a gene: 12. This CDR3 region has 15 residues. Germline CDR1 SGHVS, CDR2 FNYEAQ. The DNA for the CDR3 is TGTGCCAGCAGCGAGAGACGCCGGGACAGACCTGAAGCTTTCTTT. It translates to CASSERRRDRPEAFF.

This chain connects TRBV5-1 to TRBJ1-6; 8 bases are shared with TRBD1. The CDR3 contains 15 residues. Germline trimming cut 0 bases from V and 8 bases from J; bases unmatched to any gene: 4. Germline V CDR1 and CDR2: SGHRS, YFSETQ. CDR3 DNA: TGCGCCAGCAGCTTGGCGACAGGGGAACATTCACCCCTCCACTTT. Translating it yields CASSLATGEHSPLHF.

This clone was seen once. The CDR3 reads CASSDPGGGTEAFF. The CDR3 DNA reads as TGTGCCAGCAGTGACCCGGGGGGGGGAACTGAAGCTTTCTTT. The J gene is TRBJ1-1, the V gene TRBV6-1; D is perhaps TRBD1 (5 bases). This CDR3 has 14 residues. V was pared by 3 bases and J by 5 bases, with 13 bases between. Germline CDR1 reads MNHNS; CDR2 reads SASEGT.

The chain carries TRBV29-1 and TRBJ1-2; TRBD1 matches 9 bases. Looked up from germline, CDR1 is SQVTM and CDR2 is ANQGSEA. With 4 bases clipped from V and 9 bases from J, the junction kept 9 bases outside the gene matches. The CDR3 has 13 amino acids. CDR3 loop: CSVARTGDGSYTF. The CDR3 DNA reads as TGCAGCGTTGCTAGGACAGGGGATGGCAGCTACACCTTC.

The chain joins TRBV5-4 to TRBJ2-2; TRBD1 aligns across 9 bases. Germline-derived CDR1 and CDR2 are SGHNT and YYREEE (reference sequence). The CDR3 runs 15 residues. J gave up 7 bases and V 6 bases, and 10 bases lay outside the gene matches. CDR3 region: CASKVETGGVGELFF. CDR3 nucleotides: TGTGCCAGCAAGGTTGAGACAGGGGGAGTCGGGGAGCTGTTTTTT.

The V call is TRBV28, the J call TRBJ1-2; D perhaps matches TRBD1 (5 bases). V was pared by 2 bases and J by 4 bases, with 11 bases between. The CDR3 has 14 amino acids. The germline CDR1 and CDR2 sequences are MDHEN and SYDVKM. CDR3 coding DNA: TGTGCCAGCAGTTTAATGACAGCCTTCTATGGCTACACCTTC. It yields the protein CASSLMTAFYGYTF.

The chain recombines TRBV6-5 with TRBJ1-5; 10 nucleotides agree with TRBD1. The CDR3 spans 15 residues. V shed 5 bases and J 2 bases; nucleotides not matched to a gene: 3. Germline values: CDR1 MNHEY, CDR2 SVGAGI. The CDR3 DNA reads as TGTGCCAGCAGTACCGGGACAGGGGGCAATCAGCCCCAGCATTTT. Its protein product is CASSTGTGGNQPQHF.

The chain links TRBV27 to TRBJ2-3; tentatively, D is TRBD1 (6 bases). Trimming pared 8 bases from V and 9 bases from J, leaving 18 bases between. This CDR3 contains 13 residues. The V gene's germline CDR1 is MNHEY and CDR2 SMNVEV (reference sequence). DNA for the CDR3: TGTGCCAGCCTCCGACCAGGGGAGATGACGCAGTATTTT. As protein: CASLRPGEMTQYF.

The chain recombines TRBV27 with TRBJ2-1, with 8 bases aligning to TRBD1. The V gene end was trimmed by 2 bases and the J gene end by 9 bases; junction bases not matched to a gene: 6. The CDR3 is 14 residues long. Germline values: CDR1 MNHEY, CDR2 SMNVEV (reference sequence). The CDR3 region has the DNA TGTGCCAGCAGTTTAGGACAGGGATGGGCTGAGCAGTTCTTC. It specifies CASSLGQGWAEQFF.

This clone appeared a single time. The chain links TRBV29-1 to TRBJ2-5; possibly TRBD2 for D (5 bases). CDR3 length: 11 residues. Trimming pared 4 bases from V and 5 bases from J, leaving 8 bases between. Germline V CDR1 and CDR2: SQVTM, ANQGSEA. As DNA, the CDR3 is TGCAGCGTTGGAGGGCGGGAGACCCAGTACTTC. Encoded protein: CSVGGRETQYF.

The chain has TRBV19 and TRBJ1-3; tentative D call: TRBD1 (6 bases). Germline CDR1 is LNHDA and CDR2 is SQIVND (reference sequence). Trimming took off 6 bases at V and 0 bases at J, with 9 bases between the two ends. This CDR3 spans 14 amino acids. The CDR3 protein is CASRTGNSGNTIYF. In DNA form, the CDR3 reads TGTGCCAGTAGGACAGGAAACTCTGGAAACACCATATATTTT.

The CDR3 loop is CASSATTGGGAEEKLFF. CDR3 in DNA: TGTGCCAGCAGCGCTACTACAGGGGGCGGGGCAGAGGAAAAACTGTTTTTT. The chain uses TRBV7-8 and TRBJ1-4; TRBD1 matches at 9 bases. Germline V gene sequence: CDR1 SGHVS, CDR2 FQNEAQ. The ends lost 5 bases at V and 8 bases at J; junction bases unmatched: 15. The CDR3 is made up of 17 amino acids.

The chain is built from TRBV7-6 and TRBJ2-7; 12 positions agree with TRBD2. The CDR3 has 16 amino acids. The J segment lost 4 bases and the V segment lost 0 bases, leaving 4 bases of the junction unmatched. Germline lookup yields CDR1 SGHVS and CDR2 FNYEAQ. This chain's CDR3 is CASSLAPTSGRYEQYF. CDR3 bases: TGTGCCAGCAGCTTAGCACCGACTAGCGGGAGATACGAGCAGTACTTC.

The CDR3 here is CASIDTGSVTGELFF. DNA for the CDR3: TGTGCCAGCATCGACACAGGGTCAGTCACCGGGGAGCTGTTTTTT. The chain uses TRBV6-6 and TRBJ2-2; D possibly corresponds to TRBD1 (6 bases). Trimming left V 7 bases short and J 4 bases short, with 16 bases between. Per the germline V gene, CDR1 is MNHNY and CDR2 is SVGAGI (reference sequence). This CDR3 contains 15 residues.

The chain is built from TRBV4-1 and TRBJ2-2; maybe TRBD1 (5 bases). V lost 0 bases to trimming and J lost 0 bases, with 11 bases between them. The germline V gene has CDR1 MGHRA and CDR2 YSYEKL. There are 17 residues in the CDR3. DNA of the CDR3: TGCGCCAGCAGCCAAGACCTCGACAGAGCGAACACCGGGGAGCTGTTTTTT. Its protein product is CASSQDLDRANTGELFF.

The CDR3 protein is CASSLRLAGSGETQYF. For the CDR3, the DNA is TGCGCCAGCAGCCTGCGACTAGCGGGGTCCGGGGAGACCCAGTACTTC. This chain joins TRBV5-1 and TRBJ2-5, with TRBD2 identical over 11 bases. V dropped 4 bases and J dropped 5; count of bases not matched to a gene: 10. The length of the CDR3 is 16 residues. CDR1 is SGHRS and CDR2 is YFSETQ in the germline V gene.

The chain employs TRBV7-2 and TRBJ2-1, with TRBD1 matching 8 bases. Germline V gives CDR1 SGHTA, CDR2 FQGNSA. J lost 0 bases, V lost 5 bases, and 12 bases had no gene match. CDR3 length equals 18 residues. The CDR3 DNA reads TGTGCCAGCAGCCAAGGATCTACAGGGGGGAGCTCCTACAATGAGCAGTTCTTC. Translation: CASSQGSTGGSSYNEQFF.

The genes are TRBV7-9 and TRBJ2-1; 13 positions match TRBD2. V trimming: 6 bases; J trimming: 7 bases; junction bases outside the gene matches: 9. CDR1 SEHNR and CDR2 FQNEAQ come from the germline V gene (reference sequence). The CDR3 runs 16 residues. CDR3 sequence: CASSFTSGRAWNEQFF. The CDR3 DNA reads TGTGCCAGCAGTTTCACTAGCGGGAGGGCCTGGAATGAGCAGTTCTTC.

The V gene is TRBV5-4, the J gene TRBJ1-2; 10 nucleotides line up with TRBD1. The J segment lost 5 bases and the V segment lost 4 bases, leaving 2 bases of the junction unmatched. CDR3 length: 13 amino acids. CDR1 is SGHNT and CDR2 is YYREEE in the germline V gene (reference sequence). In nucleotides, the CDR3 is TGTGCCAGCAGCCTGGACAGGGGGTATGGCTACACCTTC. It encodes CASSLDRGYGYTF.

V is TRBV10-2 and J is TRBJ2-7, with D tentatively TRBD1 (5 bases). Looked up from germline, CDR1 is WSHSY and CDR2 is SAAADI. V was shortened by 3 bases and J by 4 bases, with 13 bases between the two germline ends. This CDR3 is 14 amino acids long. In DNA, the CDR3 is TGCGCCAGCAGTGATTTCCAGGGTGGATACGAGCAGTACTTC. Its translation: CASSDFQGGYEQYF.

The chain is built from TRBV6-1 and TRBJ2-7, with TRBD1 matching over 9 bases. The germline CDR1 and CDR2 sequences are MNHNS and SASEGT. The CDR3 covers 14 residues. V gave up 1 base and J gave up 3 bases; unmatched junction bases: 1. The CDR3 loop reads CASSEGGQGYEQYF. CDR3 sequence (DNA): TGTGCCAGCAGTGAAGGGGGACAGGGCTACGAGCAGTACTTC.

The CDR3 DNA reads as TGTGCCTGGAGTGTCCTGAGGTGGGGGGGCCTTCGGGACACCGGGGAGCTGTTTTTT. Protein: CAWSVLRWGGLRDTGELFF. The chain couples TRBV30 to TRBJ2-2; a possible D gene is TRBD2 (7 bases). Germline CDR1 GTSNPN, CDR2 SVGIG (reference sequence). Trimming shortened V by 0 bases and J by 3 bases, and 23 bases separated the two germline ends. CDR3 length: 19 amino acids.

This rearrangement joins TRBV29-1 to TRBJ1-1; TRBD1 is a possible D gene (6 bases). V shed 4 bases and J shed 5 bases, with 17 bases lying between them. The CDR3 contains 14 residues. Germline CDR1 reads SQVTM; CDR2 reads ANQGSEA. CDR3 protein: CSVGVGPRGTEAFF. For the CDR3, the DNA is TGCAGCGTTGGGGTCGGCCCCAGGGGAACTGAAGCTTTCTTT.